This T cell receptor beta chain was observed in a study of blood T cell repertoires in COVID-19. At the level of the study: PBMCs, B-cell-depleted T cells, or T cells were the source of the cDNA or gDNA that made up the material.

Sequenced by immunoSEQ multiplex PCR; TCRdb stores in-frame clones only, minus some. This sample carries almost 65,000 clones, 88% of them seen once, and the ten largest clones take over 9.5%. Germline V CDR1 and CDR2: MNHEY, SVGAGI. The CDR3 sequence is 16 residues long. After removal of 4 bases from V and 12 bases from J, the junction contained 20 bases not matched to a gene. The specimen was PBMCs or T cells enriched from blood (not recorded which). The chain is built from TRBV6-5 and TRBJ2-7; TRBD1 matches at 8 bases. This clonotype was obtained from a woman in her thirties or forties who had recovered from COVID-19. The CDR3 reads CASSSARILEGDRLYF. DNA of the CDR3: TGTGCCAGCAGTTCCGCCAGAATCCTAGAGGGGGACAGGTTGTACTTC.